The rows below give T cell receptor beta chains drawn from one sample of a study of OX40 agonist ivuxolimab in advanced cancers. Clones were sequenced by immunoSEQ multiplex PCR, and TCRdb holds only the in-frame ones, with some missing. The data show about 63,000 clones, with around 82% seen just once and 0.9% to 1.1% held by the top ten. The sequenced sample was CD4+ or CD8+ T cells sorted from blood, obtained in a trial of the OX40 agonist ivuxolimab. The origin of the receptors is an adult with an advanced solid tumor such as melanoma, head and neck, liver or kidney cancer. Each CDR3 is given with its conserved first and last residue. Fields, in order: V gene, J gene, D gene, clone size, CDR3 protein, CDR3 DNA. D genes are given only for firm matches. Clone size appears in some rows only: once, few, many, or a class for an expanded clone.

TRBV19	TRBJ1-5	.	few	CASSRGLHQPQHF	TGTGCCAGTAGTCGGGGTCTACATCAGCCCCAGCATTTT
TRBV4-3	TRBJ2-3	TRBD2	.	CASSQDIVAGGLYADTQYF	TGCGCCAGCAGCCAAGATATTGTCGCGGGGGGGCTTTACGCAGATACGCAGTATTTT
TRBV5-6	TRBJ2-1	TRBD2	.	CASSLGPLAGALFF	TGTGCCAGCAGCTTGGGGCCCTTAGCGGGGGCCTTGTTCTTC
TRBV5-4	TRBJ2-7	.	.	CASSLGRAPYEQYF	TGTGCCAGCAGCTTGGGCAGGGCTCCCTACGAGCAGTACTTC
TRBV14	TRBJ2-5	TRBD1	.	CASSLIQGAIAETQYF	TGTGCCAGCAGCCTAATACAGGGGGCAATCGCGGAGACCCAGTACTTC
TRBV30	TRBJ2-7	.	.	CAWSPRSSPYEQYF	TGTGCCTGGAGTCCACGCTCTAGCCCCTACGAGCAGTACTTC
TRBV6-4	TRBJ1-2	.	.	CASTQEGGVNYGYTF	TGTGCCAGCACACAAGAGGGGGGGGTAAACTATGGCTACACCTTC
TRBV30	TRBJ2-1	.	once	CAWSVLAVGEQFF	TGTGCCTGGAGTGTACTTGCGGTGGGTGAGCAGTTCTTC
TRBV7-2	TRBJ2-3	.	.	CASSRGFTDTQYF	TGTGCCAGCTCGAGGGGGTTCACAGATACGCAGTATTTT
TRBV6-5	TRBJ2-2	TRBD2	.	CASSYRTSGTGELFF	TGTGCCAGCAGTTACCGGACTAGTGGTACCGGGGAGCTGTTTTTT
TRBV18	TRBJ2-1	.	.	CASSTSRGDNEQFF	TGTGCCAGCTCAACCAGTAGGGGAGACAATGAGCAGTTCTTC
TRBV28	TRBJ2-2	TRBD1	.	CASSLSSGTGYTGELFF	TGTGCCAGCAGTTTATCGTCCGGGACAGGGTATACCGGGGAGCTGTTTTTT
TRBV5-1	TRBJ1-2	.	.	CASRQAGQDYGYTF	TGCGCCAGCAGGCAGGCAGGGCAAGACTATGGCTACACCTTC
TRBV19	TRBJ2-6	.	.	CASSTFRGSGANVLTF	TGTGCCAGTAGTACCTTCAGGGGCTCTGGGGCCAACGTCCTGACTTTC
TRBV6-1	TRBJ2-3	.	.	CASMGRGSTDTQYF	TGTGCCAGCATGGGCAGGGGTAGTACAGATACGCAGTATTTT
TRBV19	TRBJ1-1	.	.	CASSMNQFNTEAFF	TGTGCCAGTAGTATGAACCAGTTTAACACTGAAGCTTTCTTT
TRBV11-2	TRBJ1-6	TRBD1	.	CASSLSSMTGSSYNSPLHF	TGTGCCAGCAGCTTATCGTCGATGACAGGGAGCTCCTATAATTCACCCCTCCACTTT
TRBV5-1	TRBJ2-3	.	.	CASSLARDTDTQYF	TGCGCCAGCAGCTTGGCCCGGGACACAGATACGCAGTATTTT
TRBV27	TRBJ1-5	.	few	CASSATSFNQPQHF	TGTGCCAGCAGTGCCACCTCGTTCAATCAGCCCCAGCATTTT
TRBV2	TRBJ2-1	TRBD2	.	CASSPGLAVYNEQFF	TGTGCCAGCAGCCCGGGACTAGCGGTATACAATGAGCAGTTCTTC
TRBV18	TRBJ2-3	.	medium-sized	CASSPVTDTQYF	TGTGCCAGCTCACCAGTAACAGATACGCAGTATTTT
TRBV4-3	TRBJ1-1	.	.	CASSQALTRTEAFF	TGCGCCAGCAGCCAAGCCCTTACTAGGACTGAAGCTTTCTTT
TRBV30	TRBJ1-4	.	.	CAWSGQDLNEKLFF	TGTGCCTGGAGTGGACAGGACCTTAATGAAAAACTGTTTTTT
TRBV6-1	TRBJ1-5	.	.	CASSEVDSNQPQHF	TGTGCCAGCAGTGAAGTGGACAGCAATCAGCCCCAGCATTTT
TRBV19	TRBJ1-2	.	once	CAVSREGIDGYTF	TGTGCCGTAAGTCGTGAGGGGATAGATGGCTACACCTTC
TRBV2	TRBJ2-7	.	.	CASSEKGPPAYEQYF	TGTGCCAGCAGTGAAAAGGGCCCTCCAGCCTACGAGCAGTACTTC
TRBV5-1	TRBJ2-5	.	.	CASSLAFPETQYF	TGCGCCAGCAGCTTGGCCTTTCCAGAGACCCAGTACTTC
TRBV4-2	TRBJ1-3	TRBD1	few	CASSQETGTQNTIYF	TGTGCCAGCAGCCAAGAGACAGGGACCCAAAACACCATATATTTT
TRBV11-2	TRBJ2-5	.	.	CASSLGQTPRVETQYF	TGTGCCAGCAGCTTAGGGCAGACACCAAGGGTGGAGACCCAGTACTTC
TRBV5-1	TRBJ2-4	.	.	CASSPRATQDIQYF	TGCGCCAGCAGCCCTCGGGCTACCCAGGACATTCAGTACTTC
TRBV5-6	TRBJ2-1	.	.	CASSLLGLLPSHEQFF	TGTGCCAGCAGCTTGTTAGGGTTGCTCCCTTCCCATGAGCAGTTCTTC
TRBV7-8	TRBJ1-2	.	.	CASSFTTYYGYTF	TGTGCCAGCAGCTTCACAACTTACTATGGCTACACCTTC
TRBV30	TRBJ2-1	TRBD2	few	CASGGRFSNEQFF	TGTGCCTCGGGGGGGCGCTTTAGCAATGAGCAGTTCTTC
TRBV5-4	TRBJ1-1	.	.	CASSGDSRSEAAFF	TGTGCCAGCAGCGGCGACAGTCGATCTGAAGCAGCTTTCTTT
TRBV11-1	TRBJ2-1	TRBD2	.	CASSSLPSGASYNEQFF	TGTGCCAGCAGCTCCCTCCCTAGCGGGGCATCCTACAATGAGCAGTTCTTC
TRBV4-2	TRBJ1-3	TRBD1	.	CASSPDRGGGNTIYF	TGTGCCAGCAGCCCAGACAGGGGTGGTGGAAACACCATATATTTT
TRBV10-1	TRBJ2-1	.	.	CASNSERGEQFF	TGCGCCAGCAATTCTGAGCGAGGGGAGCAGTTCTTC
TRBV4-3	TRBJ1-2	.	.	CASSQATRNNYGYTF	TGCGCCAGCAGCCAAGCAACTCGGAACAACTATGGCTACACCTTC
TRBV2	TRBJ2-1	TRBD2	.	CASRASGGAGEQFF	TGTGCCAGCAGGGCTAGCGGGGGGGCAGGTGAGCAGTTCTTC
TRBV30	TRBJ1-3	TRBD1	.	CAWSKGAGGNTIYF	TGTGCCTGGAGTAAGGGGGCAGGTGGAAACACCATATATTTT
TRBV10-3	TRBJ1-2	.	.	CAISAQQGRYGYTF	TGTGCCATCAGCGCCCAGCAGGGACGCTACGGCTACACCTTC
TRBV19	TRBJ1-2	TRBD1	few	CASSPRTGMGGYTF	TGTGCCAGTAGTCCGCGGACAGGGATGGGCGGCTACACCTTC
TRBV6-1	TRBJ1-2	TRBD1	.	CASSVRGTGDGYTF	TGTGCCAGCAGTGTACGCGGGACAGGGGATGGCTACACCTTC
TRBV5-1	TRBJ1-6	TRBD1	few	CASRKTGQGVDSPLHF	TGCGCCAGCAGGAAGACGGGACAGGGGGTCGATTCACCCCTCCACTTT
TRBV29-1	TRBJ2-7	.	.	CSVADSSLSYEQYF	TGCAGCGTCGCGGACAGCTCCCTCTCCTACGAGCAGTACTTC
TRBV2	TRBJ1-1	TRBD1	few	CASGQGENTEAFF	TGTGCCAGTGGACAGGGAGAGAACACTGAAGCTTTCTTT
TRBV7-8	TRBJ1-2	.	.	CASSPVGTTFYTF	TGTGCCAGCAGCCCCGTCGGGACTACCTTCTACACCTTC